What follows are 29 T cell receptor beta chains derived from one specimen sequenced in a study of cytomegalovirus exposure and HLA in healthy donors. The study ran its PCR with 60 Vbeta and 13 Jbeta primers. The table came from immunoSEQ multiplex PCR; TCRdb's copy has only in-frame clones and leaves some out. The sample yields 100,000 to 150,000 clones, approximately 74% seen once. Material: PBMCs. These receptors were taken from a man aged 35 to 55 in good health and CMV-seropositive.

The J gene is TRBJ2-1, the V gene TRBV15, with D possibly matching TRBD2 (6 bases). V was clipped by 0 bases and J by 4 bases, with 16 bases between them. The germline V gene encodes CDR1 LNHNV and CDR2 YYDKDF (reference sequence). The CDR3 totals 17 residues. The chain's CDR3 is CATSRDWRASAYNEQFF. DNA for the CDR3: TGTGCCACCAGCAGAGATTGGAGGGCTAGCGCGTACAATGAGCAGTTCTTC.

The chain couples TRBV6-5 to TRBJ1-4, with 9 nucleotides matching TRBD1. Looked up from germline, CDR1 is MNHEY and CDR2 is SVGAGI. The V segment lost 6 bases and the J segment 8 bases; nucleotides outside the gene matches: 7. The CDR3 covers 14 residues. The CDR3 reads CASRKQGAQEKLFF. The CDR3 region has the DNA TGTGCCAGCAGAAAACAGGGGGCGCAAGAAAAACTGTTTTTT.

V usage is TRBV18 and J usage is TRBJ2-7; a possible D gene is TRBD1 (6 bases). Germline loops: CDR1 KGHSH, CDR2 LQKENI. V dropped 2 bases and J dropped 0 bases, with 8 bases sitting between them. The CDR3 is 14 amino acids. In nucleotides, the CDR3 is TGTGCCAGCTCACCAGGGGGCCCCTCCTACGAGCAGTACTTC. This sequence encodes CASSPGGPSYEQYF.

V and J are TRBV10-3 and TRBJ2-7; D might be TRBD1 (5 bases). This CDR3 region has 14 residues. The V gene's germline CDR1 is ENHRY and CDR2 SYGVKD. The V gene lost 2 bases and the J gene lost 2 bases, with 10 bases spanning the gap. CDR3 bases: TGTGCCATCAGTGAGGGGCAGGGTACCTACGAGCAGTACTTC. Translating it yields CAISEGQGTYEQYF.

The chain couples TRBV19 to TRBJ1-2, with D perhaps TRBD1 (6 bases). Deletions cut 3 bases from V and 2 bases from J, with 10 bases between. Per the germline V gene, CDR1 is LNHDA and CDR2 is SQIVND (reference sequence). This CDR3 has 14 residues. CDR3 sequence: CASSIDRTNYGYTF. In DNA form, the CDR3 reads TGTGCCAGTAGTATCGACAGGACCAACTATGGCTACACCTTC.

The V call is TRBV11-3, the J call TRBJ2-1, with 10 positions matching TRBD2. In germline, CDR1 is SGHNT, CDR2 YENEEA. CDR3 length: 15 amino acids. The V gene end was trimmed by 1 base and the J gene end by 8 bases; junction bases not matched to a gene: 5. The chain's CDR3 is CASSLGASGSYEQFF. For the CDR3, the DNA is TGTGCCAGCAGCTTAGGGGCTAGCGGGAGCTATGAGCAGTTCTTC. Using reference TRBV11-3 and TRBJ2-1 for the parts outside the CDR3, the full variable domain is EAGVVQSPRYKIIEKKQPVAFWCNPISGHNTLYWYLQNLGQGPELLIRYENEEAVDDSQLPKDRFSAERLKGVDSTLKIQPAELGDSAVYLCASSLGASGSYEQFFGPGTRLTVL.

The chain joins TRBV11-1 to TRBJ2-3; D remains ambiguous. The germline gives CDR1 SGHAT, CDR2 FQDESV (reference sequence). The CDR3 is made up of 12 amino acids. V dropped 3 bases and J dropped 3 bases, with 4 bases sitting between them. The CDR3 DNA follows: TGTGCCAGCAGCTTGCGGACAGATACGCAGTATTTT. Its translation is CASSLRTDTQYF.

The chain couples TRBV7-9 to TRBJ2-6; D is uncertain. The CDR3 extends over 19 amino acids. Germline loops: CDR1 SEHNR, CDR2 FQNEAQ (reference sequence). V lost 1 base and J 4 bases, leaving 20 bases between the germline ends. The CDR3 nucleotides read TGTGCCAGCAGCTTAGGGGCACAAGGATCTATCCGGGGGGCCAACGTCCTGACTTTC. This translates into CASSLGAQGSIRGANVLTF.

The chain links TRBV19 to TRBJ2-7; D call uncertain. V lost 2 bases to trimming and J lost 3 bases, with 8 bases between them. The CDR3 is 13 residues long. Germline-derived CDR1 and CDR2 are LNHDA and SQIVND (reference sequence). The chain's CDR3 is CASSITAGYEQYF. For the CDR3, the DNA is TGTGCCAGTAGTATAACCGCCGGCTACGAGCAGTACTTC.

The CDR3 reads CASKAGYEQFF. The CDR3 nucleotides read TGTGCCAGCAAGGCGGGTTATGAGCAGTTCTTC. V usage is TRBV6-5 and J usage is TRBJ2-1; the D gene is possibly TRBD2 (5 bases). The CDR3 extends over 11 amino acids. Germline V gives CDR1 MNHEY, CDR2 SVGAGI. V dropped 7 bases and J dropped 8 bases, with 9 bases sitting between them.

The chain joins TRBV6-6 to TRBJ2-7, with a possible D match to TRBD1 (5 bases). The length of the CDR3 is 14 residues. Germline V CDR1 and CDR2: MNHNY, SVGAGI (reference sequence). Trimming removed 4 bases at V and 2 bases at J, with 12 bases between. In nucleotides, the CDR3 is TGTGCCAGCAGTTCCCACGACAGCACCTACGAGCAGTACTTC. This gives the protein CASSSHDSTYEQYF.

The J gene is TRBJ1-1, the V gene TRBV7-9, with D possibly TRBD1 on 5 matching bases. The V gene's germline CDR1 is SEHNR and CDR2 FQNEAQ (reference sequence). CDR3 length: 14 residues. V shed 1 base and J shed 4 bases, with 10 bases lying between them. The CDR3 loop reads CASSLVLGGTEAFF. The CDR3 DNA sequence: TGTGCCAGCAGCTTAGTCCTGGGGGGCACTGAAGCTTTCTTT.

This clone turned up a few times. The CDR3 DNA reads as TGTGCCAGTAGTATCGAGTTTGCTGTCTACGAGCAGTACTTC. Its translation is CASSIEFAVYEQYF. V is TRBV19 and J is TRBJ2-7; D unresolved. Per germline, CDR1 LNHDA and CDR2 SQIVND (reference sequence). V shed 3 bases and J shed 3 bases, with 12 bases lying between them. The CDR3 runs to 14 residues.

The CDR3 reads CASSMTSGSSTDTQYF. Here the CDR3 DNA reads TGCGCCAGCAGCATGACTAGCGGGAGTAGCACAGATACGCAGTATTTT. The chain links TRBV10-2 to TRBJ2-3; 12 nucleotides align to TRBD2. The CDR3 has 16 amino acids. The V and J ends lost 6 bases and 0 bases, in that order; junction bases with no gene match: 4. The V gene's germline CDR1 is WSHSY and CDR2 SAAADI.

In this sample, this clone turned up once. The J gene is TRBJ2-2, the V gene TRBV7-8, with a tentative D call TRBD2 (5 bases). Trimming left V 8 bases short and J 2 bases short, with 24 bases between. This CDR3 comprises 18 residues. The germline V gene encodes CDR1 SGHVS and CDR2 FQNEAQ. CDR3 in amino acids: CASVFTSGPGINTGELFF. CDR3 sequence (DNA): TGTGCCAGCGTTTTTACCTCGGGCCCGGGGATTAACACCGGGGAGCTGTTTTTT.

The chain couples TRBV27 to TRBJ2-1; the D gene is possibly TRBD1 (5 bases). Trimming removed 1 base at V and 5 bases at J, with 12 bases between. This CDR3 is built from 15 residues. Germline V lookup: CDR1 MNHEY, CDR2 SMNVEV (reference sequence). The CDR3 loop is CASSLLRTKDNEQFF. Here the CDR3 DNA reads TGTGCCAGCAGTTTATTGAGGACAAAAGACAATGAGCAGTTCTTC.

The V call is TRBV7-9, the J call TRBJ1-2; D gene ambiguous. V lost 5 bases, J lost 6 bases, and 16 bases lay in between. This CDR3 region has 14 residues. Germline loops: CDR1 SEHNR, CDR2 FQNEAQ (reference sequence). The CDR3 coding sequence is TGTGCCAGCAGCCCGATAGGGAGGCAGGATGGCTACACCTTC. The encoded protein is CASSPIGRQDGYTF. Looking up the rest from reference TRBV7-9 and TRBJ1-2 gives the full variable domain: DTGVSQNPRHKITKRGQNVTFRCDPISEHNRLYWYRQTLGQGPEFLTYFQNEAQLEKSRLLSDRFSAERPKGSFSTLEIQRTEQGDSAMYLCASSPIGRQDGYTFGSGTRLTVV.

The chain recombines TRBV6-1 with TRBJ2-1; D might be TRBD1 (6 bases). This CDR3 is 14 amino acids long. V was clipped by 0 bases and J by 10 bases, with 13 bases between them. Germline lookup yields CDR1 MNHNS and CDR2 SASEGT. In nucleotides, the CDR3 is TGTGCCAGCAGTGAAGCACTCAGGGGCCGGGAGCAGTTCTTC. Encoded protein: CASSEALRGREQFF.

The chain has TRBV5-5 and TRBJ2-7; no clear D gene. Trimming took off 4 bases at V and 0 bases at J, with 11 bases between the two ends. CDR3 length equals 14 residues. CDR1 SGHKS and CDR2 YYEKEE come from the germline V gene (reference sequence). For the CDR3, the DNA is TGTGCCAGCAGCACTGACACAATCTCCTACGAGCAGTACTTC. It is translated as CASSTDTISYEQYF.

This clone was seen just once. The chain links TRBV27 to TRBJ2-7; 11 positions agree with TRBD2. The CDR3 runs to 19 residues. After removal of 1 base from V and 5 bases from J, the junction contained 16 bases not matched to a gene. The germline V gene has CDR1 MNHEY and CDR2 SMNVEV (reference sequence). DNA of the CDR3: TGTGCCAGCAGTTTATTCAGTCCCCCGACTAGCGGGAAAGACCACGAGCAGTACTTC. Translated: CASSLFSPPTSGKDHEQYF.

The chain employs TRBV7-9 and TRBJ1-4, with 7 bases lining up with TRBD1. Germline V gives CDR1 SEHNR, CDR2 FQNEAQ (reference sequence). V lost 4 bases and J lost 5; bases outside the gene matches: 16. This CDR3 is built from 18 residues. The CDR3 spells CASSSIRDSKVANEKLFF. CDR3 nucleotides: TGTGCCAGCAGCTCCATCCGGGACAGTAAAGTTGCCAATGAAAAACTGTTTTTT.

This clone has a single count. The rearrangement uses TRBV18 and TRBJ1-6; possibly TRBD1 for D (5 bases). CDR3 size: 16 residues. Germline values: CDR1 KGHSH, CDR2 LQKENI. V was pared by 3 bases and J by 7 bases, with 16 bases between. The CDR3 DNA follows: TGTGCCAGCTCACCTACTATCGTGGGGGGGAATTCACCCCTCCACTTT. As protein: CASSPTIVGGNSPLHF.

As DNA, the CDR3 is TGTGCTAGTGGTTTGGTGTCCGGTGGGGGGGCGGGGGATGAGCAGTTCTTC. As protein: CASGLVSGGGAGDEQFF. The chain uses TRBV12-5 and TRBJ2-1; maybe TRBD2 (7 bases). Germline CDR1 reads LGHNT; CDR2 reads FRNRAP. V was cut by 0 bases and J by 8 bases, with 20 bases left in between. This CDR3 is built from 17 residues.

CDR3 in DNA: TGTGCCAGCAGCTCACGAGCGGACCCGTCCGGCAATGAGCAGTTCTTC. It yields the protein CASSSRADPSGNEQFF. The chain employs TRBV7-2 and TRBJ2-1; perhaps TRBD2 as D (5 bases). Per germline, CDR1 SGHTA and CDR2 FQGNSA. V lost 4 bases and J lost 6, with 19 bases in between. The CDR3 covers 16 residues.

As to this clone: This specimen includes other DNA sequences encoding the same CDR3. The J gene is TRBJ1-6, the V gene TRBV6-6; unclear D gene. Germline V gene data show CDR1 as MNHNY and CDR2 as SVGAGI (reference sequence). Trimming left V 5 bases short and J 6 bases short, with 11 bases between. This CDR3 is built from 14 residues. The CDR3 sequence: CASSHDAGNSPLHF. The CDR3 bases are TGTGCCAGCAGTCATGATGCCGGTAATTCACCCCTCCACTTT.

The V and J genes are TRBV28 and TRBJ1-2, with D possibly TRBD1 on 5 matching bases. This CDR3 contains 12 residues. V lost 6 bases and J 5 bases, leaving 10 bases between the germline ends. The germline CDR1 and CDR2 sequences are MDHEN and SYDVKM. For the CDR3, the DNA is TGTGCCAGCAGCCAATCAGGGTATGGCTACACCTTC. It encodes CASSQSGYGYTF.

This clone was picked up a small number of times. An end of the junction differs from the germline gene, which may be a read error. As DNA, the CDR3 is TGTGCTAGCAGCCCAAATGGACAGGGAAGCGAGCAGTACTTC. It is translated as CASSPNGQGSEQYF. This chain links TRBV7-7 with TRBJ2-7; TRBD1 matches 8 bases. The CDR3 length is 14 residues. In germline, CDR1 is SSHAT, CDR2 FNYEAQ (reference sequence).

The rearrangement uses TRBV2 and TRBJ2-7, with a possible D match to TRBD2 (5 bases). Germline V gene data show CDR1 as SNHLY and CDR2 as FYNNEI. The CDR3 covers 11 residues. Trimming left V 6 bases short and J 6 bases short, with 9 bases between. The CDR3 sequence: CASRASGEQYF. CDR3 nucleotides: TGTGCCAGCAGGGCCAGCGGCGAGCAGTACTTC.

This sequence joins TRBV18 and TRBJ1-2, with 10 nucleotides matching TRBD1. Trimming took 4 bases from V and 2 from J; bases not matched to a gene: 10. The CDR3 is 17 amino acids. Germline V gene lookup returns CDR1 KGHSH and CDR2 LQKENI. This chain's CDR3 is CASSQFPGTGENYGYTF. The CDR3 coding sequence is TGTGCCAGCTCACAATTTCCCGGGACAGGGGAAAACTATGGCTACACCTTC. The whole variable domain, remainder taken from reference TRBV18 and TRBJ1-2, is NAGVMQNPRHLVRRRGQEARLRCSPMKGHSHVYWYRQLPEEGLKFMVYLQKENIIDESGMPKERFSAEFPKEGPSILRIQQVVRGDSAAYFCASSQFPGTGENYGYTFGSGTRLTVV.